This T cell receptor (beta chain) was obtained from a study of cytomegalovirus exposure and HLA in healthy donors. TCRdb's copy holds only in-frame clones and misses some; the assay was immunoSEQ multiplex PCR. The sample includes about 110,000 clones, about nine tenths of them seen just once. V was pared by 4 bases and J by 1 base, with 14 bases between. Germline V gene lookup returns CDR1 MNHEY and CDR2 SMNVEV (reference sequence). The CDR3 is 17 residues long. This sequence was found in a woman aged 18-35 years in good health and CMV-seropositive. The V gene is TRBV27, the J gene TRBJ2-6; D possibly corresponds to TRBD1 (6 bases). The sample comprised PBMCs. CDR3 amino acids: CASSSGVGKSGANVLTF. Written as DNA, the CDR3 is TGTGCCAGCAGTTCAGGGGTTGGGAAATCTGGGGCCAACGTCCTGACTTTC.